The next 32 T cell receptor beta chains were all read from a single sample in a study of blood T cell repertoires in COVID-19. The method was immunoSEQ multiplex PCR; TCRdb's version includes in-frame clones alone and lacks a portion of them. The table shows 84,000 or so clones, with 80% to 90% occurring only once. The sequenced material came from peripheral blood. The receptor source for this set is a human donor in a cohort sampled during active COVID-19.

The chain employs TRBV5-1 and TRBJ2-3, with D hard to call. The CDR3 covers 15 residues. Germline loops: CDR1 SGHRS, CDR2 YFSETQ. V was shortened by 1 base and J by 1 base, with 10 bases between the two germline ends. The CDR3 is CASSLIPLGTDTQYF. In DNA, the CDR3 is TGCGCCAGCAGCTTGATTCCTCTTGGCACAGATACGCAGTATTTT.

The chain has TRBV28 and TRBJ1-4; D is undetermined. V was clipped by 2 bases and J by 0 bases, with 16 bases between them. CDR1 is MDHEN, CDR2 SYDVKM, per germline. The CDR3 has 18 amino acids. CDR3 sequence reads: CASSLGVGSYATNEKLFF. The CDR3 bases are TGTGCCAGCAGTTTAGGGGTCGGGAGTTATGCAACTAATGAAAAACTGTTTTTT.

The chain links TRBV4-1 to TRBJ1-5; TRBD1 aligns across 9 bases. Germline CDR1 reads MGHRA; CDR2 reads YSYEKL. The CDR3 consists of 18 residues. Trimming took 4 bases from V and 2 from J; bases not matched to a gene: 12. CDR3 DNA sequence: TGCGCCAGCAGCCCGTCCCGGGACAGGGACGGGGGCAATCAGCCCCAGCATTTT. Its translation is CASSPSRDRDGGNQPQHF.

The gene calls are TRBV6-6 and TRBJ2-7; 8 nucleotides agree with TRBD2. The V gene end was trimmed by 7 bases and the J gene end by 7 bases; junction bases not matched to a gene: 6. This CDR3 has 12 residues. Germline CDR1 reads MNHNY; CDR2 reads SVGAGI (reference sequence). For the CDR3, the DNA is TGTGCCAGCACCCGGGGGGGAAGGGAGCAGTACTTC. Translated: CASTRGGREQYF.

The J gene is TRBJ2-2, the V gene TRBV11-2; the match to TRBD1 covers 8 bases. Germline values: CDR1 SGHAT, CDR2 FQNNGV. CDR3 length: 16 amino acids. Trimming took 5 bases from V and 1 from J; bases not matched to a gene: 6. In DNA, the CDR3 is TGTGCCAGCAGCCCCGGACAGGGAGTGAACACCGGGGAGCTGTTTTTT. Translated, it gives CASSPGQGVNTGELFF. The variable domain in full, with the rest retrieved from reference TRBV11-2 and TRBJ2-2, is EAGVAQSPRYKIIEKRQSVAFWCNPISGHATLYWYQQILGQGPKLLIQFQNNGVVDDSQLPKDRFSAERLKGVDSTLKIQPAKLEDSAVYLCASSPGQGVNTGELFFGEGSRLTVL.

The chain employs TRBV11-2 and TRBJ2-5; possible D gene TRBD1, 7 bases. V lost 8 bases and J lost 3, with 13 bases in between. The CDR3 covers 13 residues. Germline V gene data show CDR1 as SGHAT and CDR2 as FQNNGV. CDR3 DNA: TGTGCCAGCTCGACAGGGAGGAAAGAGACCCAGTACTTC. It encodes CASSTGRKETQYF.

The chain links TRBV5-1 to TRBJ2-5, with 10 bases matching TRBD2. The CDR3 contains 14 residues. Germline values: CDR1 SGHRS, CDR2 YFSETQ. The V gene end was trimmed by 6 bases and the J gene end by 1 base; junction bases not matched to a gene: 3. The CDR3 nucleotides are TGCGCCAGCAACCTAGCGGGGGCCCAAGAGACCCAGTACTTC. This codes for CASNLAGAQETQYF.

This clone was seen a few times. This chain connects TRBV30 to TRBJ1-3; D unresolved. This CDR3 region has 13 residues. Germline CDR1 and CDR2: GTSNPN and SVGIG (reference sequence). V was trimmed by 2 bases and J by 4 bases, leaving 9 bases between them. The CDR3 protein is CAWSLSGGNTIYF. The CDR3 DNA is TGTGCCTGGAGTTTATCGGGGGGAAACACCATATATTTT.

This sequence joins TRBV28 and TRBJ2-3; 7 positions agree with TRBD1. Germline V gene data show CDR1 as MDHEN and CDR2 as SYDVKM. V lost 5 bases, J lost 4 bases, and 3 bases stayed unmatched. This CDR3 region has 13 residues. DNA of the CDR3: TGTGCCAGCAGTACCCAGGGGGCAGATACGCAGTATTTT. Its translation: CASSTQGADTQYF.

The chain recombines TRBV24-1 with TRBJ1-2; D remains ambiguous. There are 15 residues in the CDR3. Per germline, CDR1 KGHDR and CDR2 SFDVKD. V was clipped by 5 bases and J by 0 bases, with 12 bases between them. Here the CDR3 reads CATSGSGRANYGYTF. The CDR3 DNA reads as TGTGCCACCAGTGGGTCAGGAAGAGCTAACTATGGCTACACCTTC.

The V and J genes are TRBV5-1 and TRBJ1-1; D call uncertain. Germline lookup yields CDR1 SGHRS and CDR2 YFSETQ. Trimming pared 3 bases from V and 1 base from J, leaving 13 bases between. The CDR3 length is 15 residues. In DNA, the CDR3 is TGCGCCAGCAGCTCGGAGTTTTACGGGAACACTGAAGCTTTCTTT. Amino acid sequence: CASSSEFYGNTEAFF. Full variable domain (remainder filled in from reference TRBV5-1 and TRBJ1-1): KAGVTQTPRYLIKTRGQQVTLSCSPISGHRSVSWYQQTPGQGLQFLFEYFSETQRNKGNFPGRFSGRQFSNSRSEMNVSTLELGDSALYLCASSSEFYGNTEAFFGQGTRLTVV.

This clone was counted only a few times. The junction departs from the called germline gene at one end, perhaps through a read error. The chain joins TRBV5-1 to TRBJ1-6, with TRBD1 matching 8 bases. Germline V gene lookup returns CDR1 SGHRS and CDR2 YFSETQ. There are 14 residues in the CDR3. The CDR3 DNA sequence: TGCGCCACCAGCCAGGGGGCCACTAATTCACCCCTCCACTTT. Translated, it gives CATSQGATNSPLHF. Full variable domain (outside the CDR3, taken from reference TRBV5-1 and TRBJ1-6): KAGVTQTPRYLIKTRGQQVTLSCSPISGHRSVSWYQQTPGQGLQFLFEYFSETQRNKGNFPGRFSGRQFSNSRSEMNVSTLELGDSALYLCATSQGATNSPLHFGNGTRLTVT.

The CDR3 is CASSVLGTVYSPLHF. DNA for the CDR3: TGTGCCAGCAGCGTCCTAGGGACAGTATATTCACCCCTCCACTTT. The chain is built from TRBV9 and TRBJ1-6, with 7 nucleotides matching TRBD1. Germline CDR1 is SGDLS and CDR2 is YYNGEE. This CDR3 comprises 15 residues. With V trimmed by 2 bases and J by 8 bases, 7 bases remained unmatched.

The chain is built from TRBV28 and TRBJ1-1; D is undetermined. V was trimmed by 6 bases and J by 7 bases, leaving 18 bases between them. Germline V gene data show CDR1 as MDHEN and CDR2 as SYDVKM. This CDR3 spans 14 amino acids. The CDR3 spells CASSLTFQLGEAFF. The CDR3 DNA reads TGTGCCAGCAGCCTGACTTTTCAACTTGGTGAAGCTTTCTTT.

The CDR3 DNA reads as TGCGCCAGCAGCCAAGAAGGGAGTGGTCAGGGGGCGGGTGAGCAGTACTTC. It yields the protein CASSQEGSGQGAGEQYF. The V gene is TRBV4-3, the J gene TRBJ2-7, with 8 bases that match TRBD1. V lost 0 bases and J lost 7; bases outside the gene matches: 14. Germline lookup yields CDR1 LGHNA and CDR2 YSLEER. There are 17 residues in the CDR3.

This clone was detected only a few times. The chain employs TRBV13 and TRBJ1-2; 11 nucleotides agree with TRBD1. V gave up 0 bases and J gave up 2 bases; unmatched junction bases: 8. This CDR3 contains 18 residues. Germline V CDR1 and CDR2: PRHDT, FYEKMQ (reference sequence). DNA for the CDR3: TGTGCCAGCAGCTTAGGTAGCGGACAGGGGGCCTGGAACTATGGCTACACCTTC. It is translated as CASSLGSGQGAWNYGYTF.

Notes on this clone: Other DNA variants within this sample encode the same CDR3. This chain uses TRBV7-2 with TRBJ2-7, with TRBD1 matching over 7 bases. J was trimmed by 4 bases and V by 3 bases; bases with no gene match: 0. This CDR3 has 12 residues. Germline V gene data show CDR1 as SGHTA and CDR2 as FQGNSA. The CDR3 sequence is CASSLTGYEQYF. The CDR3 nucleotides read TGTGCCAGCAGCTTGACAGGGTACGAGCAGTACTTC.

This chain links TRBV18 with TRBJ2-1; D might be TRBD2 (5 bases). CDR1 and CDR2 (germline): KGHSH, LQKENI. Between the trimmed V and J ends, which lost 3 bases and 9 bases, there was a span of 15 bases. The CDR3 has 14 amino acids. The CDR3 loop is CASSPPGSRVEQFF. Here the CDR3 DNA reads TGTGCCAGCTCACCTCCGGGATCAAGGGTTGAGCAGTTCTTC.

The chain links TRBV11-1 to TRBJ2-1; a possible D gene is TRBD2 (7 bases). There are 15 residues in the CDR3. The germline V gene encodes CDR1 SGHAT and CDR2 FQDESV (reference sequence). Deletions cut 1 base from V and 9 bases from J, with 16 bases between. This CDR3 is CASSLVGGPGGEQFF. DNA of the CDR3: TGTGCCAGCAGCTTAGTGGGGGGGCCCGGGGGTGAGCAGTTCTTC.

The rearrangement joins TRBV19 to TRBJ1-2, with D maybe TRBD1 (6 bases). In germline, CDR1 is LNHDA, CDR2 SQIVND (reference sequence). The CDR3 is made up of 14 amino acids. V was clipped by 5 bases and J by 1 base, with 11 bases between them. The CDR3 coding sequence is TGTGCCAGTAGTTACCGGGACATTAACTATGGCTACACCTTC. Translated, it gives CASSYRDINYGYTF.

The gene calls are TRBV6-2 or TRBV6-3 and TRBJ2-7; 10 bases line up with TRBD2. Trimming cost V 4 bases and J 3 bases; bases outside gene matches: 12. Germline V gene sequence: CDR1 MNHEY, CDR2 SVGEGT. This CDR3 region has 17 residues. The CDR3 bases are TGTGCCAGCAGTTCTCTCCCGACTAGCGGGTTTTTCTACGAGCAGTACTTC. As protein: CASSSLPTSGFFYEQYF.

This sequence joins TRBV5-1 and TRBJ2-1, with 7 nucleotides matching TRBD1. The CDR3 has 14 residues. V lost 0 bases to trimming and J lost 5 bases; unmatched junction nucleotides: 2. Germline V gives CDR1 SGHRS, CDR2 YFSETQ. CDR3 sequence (DNA): TGCGCCAGCAGCTTGGTGGGACAGAACAATGAGCAGTTCTTC. It encodes CASSLVGQNNEQFF.

This chain uses TRBV24-1 with TRBJ2-1, with D possibly being TRBD2 (5 bases). Germline V gives CDR1 KGHDR, CDR2 SFDVKD. CDR3 size: 16 residues. V was shortened by 0 bases and J by 4 bases, with 12 bases between the two germline ends. CDR3 in amino acids: CATSDLHRTGYNEQFF. The CDR3 bases are TGTGCCACCAGTGATTTGCATCGGACTGGATACAATGAGCAGTTCTTC.

This chain joins TRBV14 and TRBJ2-1, with 11 bases lining up with TRBD1. V gave up 5 bases and J gave up 8 bases; unmatched junction bases: 5. This CDR3 is 14 amino acids long. From germline, CDR1 is SGHDN and CDR2 FVKESK. CDR3 sequence reads: CASSRGQGADEQFF. CDR3 sequence (DNA): TGTGCCAGCAGCAGAGGACAGGGGGCTGATGAGCAGTTCTTC.

The chain carries TRBV27 and TRBJ1-1; the D is unclear. The CDR3 is made up of 17 amino acids. The germline V gene encodes CDR1 MNHEY and CDR2 SMNVEV (reference sequence). V shed 5 bases and J shed 0 bases, with 19 bases lying between them. The DNA of the CDR3 is TGTGCCAGCAGTCCCCGGGGAGGGTGGTTCGTGAACACTGAAGCTTTCTTT. This gives the protein CASSPRGGWFVNTEAFF.

The rearrangement joins TRBV18 to TRBJ2-7; 10 bases are a match to TRBD1. The CDR3 spans 14 residues. CDR1 and CDR2 (germline): KGHSH, LQKENI. V shed 1 base and J 6 bases; nucleotides not matched to a gene: 3. The DNA for the CDR3 is TGTGCCAGCTCACCACTTAGGACAGGGGGCGAGCAGTACTTC. This gives the protein CASSPLRTGGEQYF.

This clone was recorded once. The rearrangement uses TRBV7-9 and TRBJ1-5; maybe TRBD1 (5 bases). The CDR3 spans 16 residues. Germline assignment: CDR1 SEHNR and CDR2 FQNEAQ (reference sequence). V was shortened by 1 base and J by 2 bases, with 12 bases between the two germline ends. The DNA for the CDR3 is TGTGCCAGCAGCTTAGTGGGGGGGTCCGGCAATCAGCCCCAGCATTTT. Its translation is CASSLVGGSGNQPQHF.

V is TRBV11-2 and J is TRBJ2-7; maybe TRBD1 (5 bases). CDR1 is SGHAT and CDR2 is FQNNGV in the germline V gene. The ends were cut back, 1 base at V and 0 bases at J, with 13 bases in the middle. This CDR3 region has 16 residues. The CDR3 DNA reads TGTGCCAGCAGCTTAGTTCAGGGAATCCGCTCCTACGAGCAGTACTTC. Translating gives CASSLVQGIRSYEQYF.

This sequence joins TRBV6-5 and TRBJ1-1, with 7 bases fitting TRBD1. Germline V gene lookup returns CDR1 MNHEY and CDR2 SVGAGI. The junction had 4 bases not matched to a gene; V was cut back by 6 bases and J by 0 bases. CDR3 length equals 14 residues. The DNA for the CDR3 is TGTGCCAGCAGGGACAGGATCATGAACACTGAAGCTTTCTTT. This encodes CASRDRIMNTEAFF.

The CDR3 region has the DNA TGTGCCAGCAGCCCACTACAGGGCCAGGATTCACCCCTCCACTTT. Translating it yields CASSPLQGQDSPLHF. This chain links TRBV6-2 or TRBV6-3 with TRBJ1-6, with a weak D call TRBD1 (6 bases). Trimming removed 6 bases at V and 8 bases at J, with 17 bases between. The CDR3 is 15 residues long. CDR1 MNHEY and CDR2 SVGEGT come from the germline V gene.

The chain carries TRBV5-1 and TRBJ2-3; D remains ambiguous. Trimming stripped 4 bases from V and 0 bases from J, with 3 bases between. CDR3 length equals 12 residues. Germline CDR1 SGHRS, CDR2 YFSETQ. The CDR3 nucleotides read TGCGCCAGCAGCGTAAGCACAGATACGCAGTATTTT. Amino acids: CASSVSTDTQYF.

The chain joins TRBV5-1 to TRBJ2-7; tentative D call: TRBD2 (5 bases). Trimming took 0 bases from V and 4 from J, leaving 11 bases between them. The CDR3 has 14 amino acids. Germline CDR1 reads SGHRS; CDR2 reads YFSETQ. The CDR3 sequence is CASSLASGFYEQYF. CDR3 DNA sequence: TGCGCCAGCAGCTTGGCGAGCGGTTTTTACGAGCAGTACTTC.